In this sample, the clone carrying this T cell receptor (beta chain) turned up a few times. Its antigen remains unidentified. The sample comes from a study of cytomegalovirus exposure and HLA in healthy donors. Study-wide results and caveats: On later analysis, the bulk of CMV-associated TCR beta chains appeared to be HLA-restricted.

This CDR3 has 13 residues. Germline lookup yields CDR1 SGHRS and CDR2 YFSETQ. V lost 4 bases to trimming and J lost 4 bases; unmatched junction nucleotides: 5. The PCR contained 60 Vbeta and 13 Jbeta primers. TCRdb keeps only in-frame clones here, not all; method: immunoSEQ multiplex PCR. Of 180,000 or so clones listed, 82% were seen once; the top ten hold about 1.5%. Source material: PBMCs. The TCR comes from a man aged 40-49 years in good health and CMV-seronegative. The chain couples TRBV5-1 to TRBJ2-7; 7 bases line up with TRBD1. In DNA form, the CDR3 reads TGCGCCAGCAGCGACAGGGTGGGGTACGAGCAGTACTTC. Protein sequence: CASSDRVGYEQYF. Drawing the rest from reference TRBV5-1 and TRBJ2-7, the complete variable domain is KAGVTQTPRYLIKTRGQQVTLSCSPISGHRSVSWYQQTPGQGLQFLFEYFSETQRNKGNFPGRFSGRQFSNSRSEMNVSTLELGDSALYLCASSDRVGYEQYFGPGTRLTVT.